What follows are 27 T cell receptor beta chains derived from one specimen sequenced in a study of blood T cell repertoires in COVID-19 (dated by TCRdb to 2019 to 2021). Library preparation used the immunoSEQ multiplex PCR assay. Held by TCRdb, this immuneACCESS table contains in-frame sequences only and omits some clones. Under half of the omission traces to an unresolved V gene where checked; the cause of the rest is unknown. In all, the sample holds about 98,000 clones, and 75% to 85% of those were seen once. The top ten hold about 4% of the sample. Sequenced material: peripheral blood. These receptor sequences come from a man aged 55 to 70 with acute or convalescent COVID-19.

The chain uses TRBV25-1 and TRBJ2-1; TRBD1 agrees at 7 bases. The V gene's germline CDR1 is MGHDK and CDR2 SYGVNS. The CDR3 consists of 15 residues. V shed 4 bases, J shed 3 bases, and the junction held 6 bases outside the gene matches. The CDR3 region is CASSGQGSLYNEQFF. In DNA form, the CDR3 reads TGTGCCAGCAGTGGACAGGGAAGCCTCTACAATGAGCAGTTCTTC.

The chain uses TRBV19 and TRBJ1-1; 9 positions agree with TRBD1. Germline CDR1 is LNHDA and CDR2 is SQIVND (reference sequence). Trimming took 1 base from V and 4 from J; bases not matched to a gene: 10. CDR3 length: 17 residues. The CDR3 reads CASSIAQGAIISTEAFF. The CDR3 DNA reads as TGTGCCAGTAGTATAGCACAGGGGGCGATCATCAGCACTGAAGCTTTCTTT. The whole variable domain, filled in from reference TRBV19 and TRBJ1-1, reads DGGITQSPKYLFRKEGQNVTLSCEQNLNHDAMYWYRQDPGQGLRLIYYSQIVNDFQKGDIAEGYSVSREKKESFPLTVTSAQKNPTAFYLCASSIAQGAIISTEAFFGQGTRLTVV.

The V gene is TRBV7-8, the J gene TRBJ2-1, with TRBD2 identical over 9 bases. Germline assignment: CDR1 SGHVS and CDR2 FQNEAQ. The CDR3 covers 16 residues. Trimming cost V 1 base and J 1 base; bases outside gene matches: 2. CDR3 loop: CASSLVAGGSYNEQFF. CDR3 nucleotide sequence: TGTGCCAGCAGCTTAGTTGCGGGGGGGTCCTACAATGAGCAGTTCTTC.

The rearrangement links TRBV29-1 to TRBJ2-7, with TRBD1 identical over 7 bases. Unmatched junction bases numbered 8, after V lost 4 bases and J lost 2 bases. This CDR3 is 14 amino acids long. Germline CDR1 and CDR2: SQVTM and ANQGSEA. The CDR3 nucleotides read TGCAGCGTTGCCTTATCGGGACAGCCCTACGAGCAGTACTTC. Its translation: CSVALSGQPYEQYF.

The chain joins TRBV9 to TRBJ2-7, with 7 bases identical to TRBD2. Per the germline V gene, CDR1 is SGDLS and CDR2 is YYNGEE. The CDR3 length is 17 residues. V dropped 2 bases and J dropped 2; count of bases not matched to a gene: 13. The chain's CDR3 is CASSVSTPGRGAYEQYF. The CDR3 coding sequence is TGTGCCAGCAGCGTCTCAACACCGGGACGGGGGGCCTACGAGCAGTACTTC.

The chain uses TRBV7-8 and TRBJ1-5; TRBD1 agrees at 7 bases. Trimming at V came to 2 bases and at J to 2 bases, leaving 6 bases not matched to a gene. CDR1 is SGHVS and CDR2 is FQNEAQ in the germline V gene. The CDR3 covers 16 residues. This CDR3 is CASSLIGDSRNQPQHF. The CDR3, as DNA: TGTGCCAGCAGCTTAATCGGGGACAGCCGCAATCAGCCCCAGCATTTT.

The rearrangement joins TRBV20-1 to TRBJ1-1; possibly TRBD1 for D (6 bases). The germline V and J ends were trimmed by 3 bases and 10 bases, with 15 bases remaining between them. This CDR3 comprises 12 residues. Germline V gene lookup returns CDR1 DFQATT and CDR2 SNEGSKA (reference sequence). Written as DNA, the CDR3 is TGCAGTGCTAGTGAGATCCAGGGGTTAGCTTTCTTT. Translated: CSASEIQGLAFF.

The chain has TRBV11-3 and TRBJ1-2, with a weak D call TRBD1 (6 bases). CDR3 length: 16 amino acids. Germline CDR1 is SGHNT and CDR2 is YENEEA. V shed 0 bases and J shed 7 bases, with 18 bases lying between them. The CDR3 region is CASSLDSGTLGFGYTF. Here the CDR3 DNA reads TGTGCCAGCAGCTTAGACTCCGGGACATTAGGTTTTGGCTACACCTTC.

The V gene is TRBV7-9, the J gene TRBJ2-5, with a tentative D call TRBD2 (6 bases). Germline V gene data show CDR1 as SEHNR and CDR2 as FQNEAQ (reference sequence). This CDR3 contains 15 residues. The V and J ends lost 0 bases and 2 bases respectively, with 10 bases between them. CDR3 region: CASSLALAGQETQYF. DNA of the CDR3: TGTGCCAGCAGCTTAGCTCTGGCGGGACAAGAGACCCAGTACTTC.

This clone was counted once. The chain has TRBV5-4 and TRBJ1-1, with D tentatively TRBD1 (5 bases). Germline values: CDR1 SGHNT, CDR2 YYREEE (reference sequence). CDR3 length: 12 residues. Trimming took 2 bases from V and 7 from J, leaving 9 bases between them. The DNA of the CDR3 is TGTGCCAGCAGCTTATGGACAAATGAAGCTTTCTTT. Translation gives CASSLWTNEAFF.

The chain combines TRBV4-3 with TRBJ2-5, with a weak D call TRBD2 (6 bases). The ends were cut back, 0 bases at V and 5 bases at J, with 19 bases in the middle. From germline, CDR1 is LGHNA and CDR2 YSLEER. CDR3 size: 17 residues. This chain's CDR3 is CASSQDLGGLPGETQYF. For the CDR3, the DNA is TGCGCCAGCAGCCAAGATTTAGGAGGGCTACCCGGGGAGACCCAGTACTTC.

The V gene is TRBV27, the J gene TRBJ2-1; no definite D call. Between the trimmed V and J ends, which lost 7 bases and 0 bases, there was a span of 13 bases. CDR3 length: 15 residues. Germline CDR1 is MNHEY and CDR2 is SMNVEV (reference sequence). Written as DNA, the CDR3 is TGTGCCAGCACCACCGACACGAGCTCCTACAATGAGCAGTTCTTC. Residues: CASTTDTSSYNEQFF.

The genes are TRBV11-2 and TRBJ1-2, with D perhaps TRBD1 (6 bases). Germline V CDR1 and CDR2: SGHAT, FQNNGV. V was pared by 5 bases and J by 4 bases, with 14 bases between. The CDR3 covers 14 residues. The CDR3 region is CASSRTDSGYGYTF. The CDR3 DNA reads as TGTGCCAGCAGCAGGACAGATTCCGGCTATGGCTACACCTTC.

The genes are TRBV4-3 and TRBJ2-3, with 12 bases identical to TRBD2. Germline CDR1 is LGHNA and CDR2 is YSLEER. This CDR3 is 18 amino acids long. J gave up 5 bases and V 0 bases, and 9 bases lay outside the gene matches. As DNA, the CDR3 is TGCGCCAGCAGCCAAGAACCCCTTTCTAGCGGGAGGGGAGATACGCAGTATTTT. It translates to CASSQEPLSSGRGDTQYF.

The chain combines TRBV6-2 or TRBV6-3 with TRBJ1-5; 8 nucleotides line up with TRBD1. The V and J ends lost 0 bases and 6 bases, in that order; junction bases with no gene match: 7. The CDR3 is made up of 16 amino acids. Germline V gene lookup returns CDR1 MNHEY and CDR2 SVGEGT. The CDR3 sequence is CASSYSSQGAGQPQHF. In DNA, the CDR3 is TGTGCCAGCAGTTACTCCTCCCAGGGGGCAGGTCAGCCCCAGCATTTT.

The rearrangement uses TRBV19 and TRBJ2-4, with TRBD1 as a possible D gene (5 bases). The CDR3 has 14 amino acids. V lost 3 bases and J lost 8, with 14 bases in between. Germline V gene sequence: CDR1 LNHDA, CDR2 SQIVND (reference sequence). CDR3: CASSIGSPRDIQYF. The CDR3, as DNA: TGTGCCAGTAGTATTGGGTCCCCCAGGGACATTCAGTACTTC.

The chain couples TRBV5-6 to TRBJ1-2; D is unresolved. The CDR3 runs to 13 residues. Germline CDR1 and CDR2: SGHDT and YYEEEE. Trimming stripped 2 bases from V and 4 bases from J, with 9 bases between. CDR3 sequence reads: CASSFTGSYGYTF. CDR3 DNA sequence: TGTGCCAGCAGCTTCACGGGGAGCTATGGCTACACCTTC.

This clone was observed a single time. The V gene is TRBV21-1, the J gene TRBJ2-7; the table's D call of TRBD2 was not tested on the DNA. TRBV21-1 is marked as a pseudogene. CDR3 length: 20 amino acids. The CDR3 DNA is TGTGCCAGCAGCACCGGACAGGGCGAGGATCTCCTAGCGGGAGCCCACGAGCAGTACGTC. This translates into CASSTGQGEDLLAGAHEQYV.

CDR3 in amino acids: CASSPTGEGTEAFF. The CDR3 DNA reads as TGTGCCAGCTCACCAACAGGGGAAGGGACTGAAGCTTTCTTT. The rearrangement uses TRBV18 and TRBJ1-1; TRBD1 matches 7 bases. The V and J ends lost 2 bases and 5 bases, in that order; junction bases with no gene match: 5. The germline CDR1 and CDR2 sequences are KGHSH and LQKENI. The CDR3 runs to 14 residues.

Details on this clone: One junction end disagrees with the germline gene, perhaps due to a read error. The V call is TRBV29-1, the J call TRBJ1-1, with 9 bases that match TRBD1. The CDR3 is made up of 14 amino acids. Germline lookup yields CDR1 SQVTM and CDR2 ANQGSEA. CDR3 residues: CSAEQGQGNTEAFF. The CDR3 DNA reads TGCAGCGCTGAACAGGGACAGGGGAACACTGAAGCTTTCTTT.

V is TRBV19 and J is TRBJ2-3; 10 bases line up with TRBD2. V dropped 5 bases and J dropped 2; count of bases not matched to a gene: 4. Germline CDR1 and CDR2: LNHDA and SQIVND (reference sequence). The CDR3 loop spans 15 amino acids. In DNA form, the CDR3 reads TGTGCCAGTAGTCTTAGCGGGGGGAACACAGATACGCAGTATTTT. It yields the protein CASSLSGGNTDTQYF.

The genes are TRBV4-1 and TRBJ1-2, with 8 bases that match TRBD1. With 3 bases clipped from V and 9 bases from J, the junction kept 12 bases outside the gene matches. The CDR3 length is 15 residues. Per germline, CDR1 MGHRA and CDR2 YSYEKL. The CDR3 region is CASSQSDAGQGRYTF. The CDR3 DNA is TGCGCCAGCAGCCAGAGCGACGCCGGACAGGGACGCTACACCTTC.

The rearrangement joins TRBV7-2 to TRBJ1-2; TRBD1 agrees at 9 bases. The CDR3 has 14 amino acids. Germline V lookup: CDR1 SGHTA, CDR2 FQGNSA. After removal of 4 bases from V and 8 bases from J, the junction contained 8 bases not matched to a gene. The CDR3, as DNA: TGTGCCAGCAGCTCTTACAGGGGGCGGCGCGGCTACACCTTC. This translates into CASSSYRGRRGYTF.

The rearrangement uses TRBV28 and TRBJ1-1; D uncertain. Germline CDR1 and CDR2: MDHEN and SYDVKM. This CDR3 is built from 14 residues. V lost 2 bases to trimming and J lost 4 bases, with 11 bases between them. The DNA of the CDR3 is TGTGCCAGCAGTTTACCTTTTCGGGGCACTGAAGCTTTCTTT. It specifies CASSLPFRGTEAFF. The whole variable domain, remainder taken from reference TRBV28 and TRBJ1-1, is DVKVTQSSRYLVKRTGEKVFLECVQDMDHENMFWYRQDPGLGLRLIYFSYDVKMKEKGDIPEGYSVSREKKERFSLILESASTNQTSMYLCASSLPFRGTEAFFGQGTRLTVV.

The gene calls are TRBV12-3 or TRBV12-4 and TRBJ2-5; 7 bases line up with TRBD1. The J segment lost 13 bases and the V segment lost 5 bases, leaving 13 bases of the junction unmatched. This CDR3 is 13 amino acids long. As DNA, the CDR3 is TGTGCCAGCAGTCCGACAGGGCCCCCTCAACCGTACTTC. Protein: CASSPTGPPQPYF.

V gene TRBV5-1 combines with J gene TRBJ1-1; tentative D call: TRBD1 (6 bases). The V gene's germline CDR1 is SGHRS and CDR2 YFSETQ. CDR3 length: 14 residues. The germline V and J ends were trimmed by 5 bases and 6 bases, with 17 bases remaining between them. CDR3 sequence (DNA): TGCGCCAGCAGTCAGGGGCCAAGTTTGCCTGAAGCTTTCTTT. Encoded protein: CASSQGPSLPEAFF.

This clone was seen many times. The V call is TRBV20-1, the J call TRBJ2-1, with 7 nucleotides matching TRBD2. This CDR3 comprises 11 residues. V was clipped by 6 bases and J by 13 bases; unmatched bases: 9. CDR1 and CDR2 (germline): DFQATT, SNEGSKA (reference sequence). The CDR3 reads CSAERGAQQFF. DNA of the CDR3: TGCAGTGCCGAGCGGGGCGCACAACAGTTCTTC.